Below are 8 T cell receptor beta chains sequenced from a single sample in a study of shared clonotypes between healthy human individuals. Profiling relied on immunoSEQ multiplex PCR, and the TCRdb table lists in-frame clones only, not all of them. The sample yields about 2.1 million clones, about 94% seen once. Naive CD8 cells were CD45RO-negative, positively selected for CCR7, excluding terminally differentiated effector memory CD45RA+ cells. What was sequenced was naive CD8+ T cells from PBMCs. These receptors were obtained from a man aged 18 to 29 in good health. Some clones in this sample may be carry-over from other donors' samples.

The chain links TRBV9 to TRBJ1-5, with 9 bases lining up with TRBD1. This CDR3 comprises 15 residues. Germline trimming cut 3 bases from V and 3 bases from J; bases unmatched to any gene: 4. The V gene's germline CDR1 is SGDLS and CDR2 YYNGEE. The CDR3 is CASSGGTGSNQPQHF. The CDR3 DNA is TGTGCCAGCAGCGGGGGGACAGGGTCCAATCAGCCCCAGCATTTT.

The rearrangement joins TRBV7-9 to TRBJ1-4; 7 bases align to TRBD1. The CDR3 is made up of 13 amino acids. J lost 3 bases, V lost 9 bases, and 4 bases had no gene match. Per germline, CDR1 SEHNR and CDR2 FQNEAQ (reference sequence). The CDR3 DNA reads as TGTGCCAGTAAACAGGGGTCTAATGAAAAACTGTTTTTT. This translates into CASKQGSNEKLFF.

J is TRBJ1-1 and V is TRBV7-6; perhaps TRBD1 as D (6 bases). The CDR3 is 19 amino acids. The germline gives CDR1 SGHVS, CDR2 FNYEAQ. V was cut by 1 base and J by 6 bases, with 27 bases left in between. Here the CDR3 reads CASSLGPSLSEEGGAEAFF. CDR3 nucleotide sequence: TGTGCCAGCAGCTTAGGGCCGTCGCTTAGTGAGGAAGGGGGAGCTGAAGCTTTCTTT.

Comments on this clone: This specimen includes other DNA sequences encoding the same CDR3. The V gene is TRBV7-3, the J gene TRBJ2-1; D is possibly TRBD1 or TRBD2 (6 bases each). Germline V lookup: CDR1 SGHTA, CDR2 FQGTGA. V gave up 2 bases and J gave up 7 bases, with 9 bases separating them. CDR3 length equals 13 residues. The CDR3 sequence is CASSLGGGNEQFF. The CDR3 region has the DNA TGTGCCAGCAGCTTAGGAGGGGGGAATGAGCAGTTCTTC.

V gene TRBV6-7 combines with J gene TRBJ1-3; possible D gene TRBD1, 6 bases. TRBV6-7 is assigned to the ORF class and has an uncertain function. Between the trimmed V and J ends, which lost 2 bases and 1 base, there was a span of 9 bases. This CDR3 is built from 15 residues. This CDR3 is CASSYDRRSGNTIYF. The CDR3 region has the DNA TGTGCCAGCAGTTACGACAGGAGGTCTGGAAACACCATATATTTT.

The chain links TRBV6-1 to TRBJ2-2; no clear D gene. Germline assignment: CDR1 MNHNS and CDR2 SASEGT. Trimming stripped 1 base from V and 5 bases from J, with 14 bases between. This CDR3 has 16 residues. CDR3 sequence reads: CASSEDIFGKTGELFF. For the CDR3, the DNA is TGTGCCAGCAGTGAAGATATTTTTGGGAAAACCGGGGAGCTGTTTTTT.

The CDR3 coding sequence is TGTGCCAGTAACCCCCGGTCGGTTGGTCAGCCCCAGCATTTT. This sequence encodes CASNPRSVGQPQHF. This chain connects TRBV19 to TRBJ1-5; D ambiguous. Germline V gene data show CDR1 as LNHDA and CDR2 as SQIVND (reference sequence). The length of the CDR3 is 14 residues. Trimming removed 7 bases at V and 6 bases at J, with 16 bases between. Using reference TRBV19 and TRBJ1-5 for the parts outside the CDR3, the full variable domain is DGGITQSPKYLFRKEGQNVTLSCEQNLNHDAMYWYRQDPGQGLRLIYYSQIVNDFQKGDIAEGYSVSREKKESFPLTVTSAQKNPTAFYLCASNPRSVGQPQHFGDGTRLSIL.

This chain uses TRBV10-3 with TRBJ2-1, with D tentatively TRBD1 (5 bases). The length of the CDR3 is 12 residues. V was cut by 5 bases and J by 8 bases, with 10 bases left in between. Germline V gives CDR1 ENHRY, CDR2 SYGVKD. The CDR3 here is CAISQGGDEQFF. In DNA form, the CDR3 reads TGTGCCATCAGTCAGGGTGGCGATGAGCAGTTCTTC.